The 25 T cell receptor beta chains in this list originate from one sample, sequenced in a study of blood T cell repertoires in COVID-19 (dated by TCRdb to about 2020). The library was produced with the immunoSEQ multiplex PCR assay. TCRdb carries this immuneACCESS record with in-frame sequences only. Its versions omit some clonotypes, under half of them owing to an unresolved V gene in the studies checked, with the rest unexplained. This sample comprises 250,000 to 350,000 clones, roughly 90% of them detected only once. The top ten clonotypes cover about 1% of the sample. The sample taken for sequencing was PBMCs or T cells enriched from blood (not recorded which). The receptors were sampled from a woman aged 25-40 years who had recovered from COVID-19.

CDR3 protein: CASSVTPGQGRGYGYTF. CDR3 bases: TGTGCCAGCAGTGTGACGCCGGGACAGGGGCGAGGCTATGGCTACACCTTC. The chain joins TRBV6-1 to TRBJ1-2; 10 nucleotides agree with TRBD1. V lost 4 bases to trimming and J lost 4 bases; unmatched junction nucleotides: 12. The CDR3 sequence is 17 residues long. Germline CDR1 and CDR2: MNHNS and SASEGT.

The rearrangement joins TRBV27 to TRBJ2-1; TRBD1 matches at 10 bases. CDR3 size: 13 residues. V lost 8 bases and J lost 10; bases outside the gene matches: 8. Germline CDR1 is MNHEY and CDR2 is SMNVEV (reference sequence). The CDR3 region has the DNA TGTGCCAGCGGGCCGGGACAGGGGTCGGAGCAGTTCTTC. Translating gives CASGPGQGSEQFF.

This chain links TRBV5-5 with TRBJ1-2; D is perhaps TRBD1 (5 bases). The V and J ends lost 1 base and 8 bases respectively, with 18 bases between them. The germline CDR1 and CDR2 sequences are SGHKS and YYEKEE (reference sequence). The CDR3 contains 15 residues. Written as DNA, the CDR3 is TGTGCCAGCAGCTTGAATCAGGGTGGTATAGGGGGCTACACCTTC. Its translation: CASSLNQGGIGGYTF.

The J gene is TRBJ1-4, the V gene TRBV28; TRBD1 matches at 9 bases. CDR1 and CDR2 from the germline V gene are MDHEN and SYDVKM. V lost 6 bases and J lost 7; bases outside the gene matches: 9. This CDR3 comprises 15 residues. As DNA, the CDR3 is TGTGCCAGCAGCTTAACAGGGGGCGCGGGTGAAAAACTGTTTTTT. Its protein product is CASSLTGGAGEKLFF.

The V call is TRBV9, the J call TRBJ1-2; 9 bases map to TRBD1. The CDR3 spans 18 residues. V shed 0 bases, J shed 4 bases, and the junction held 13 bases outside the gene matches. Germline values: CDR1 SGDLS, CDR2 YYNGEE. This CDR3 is CASSVAVGTGRLGYGYTF. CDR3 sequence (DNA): TGTGCCAGCAGCGTAGCGGTGGGGACAGGGAGATTGGGCTATGGCTACACCTTC.

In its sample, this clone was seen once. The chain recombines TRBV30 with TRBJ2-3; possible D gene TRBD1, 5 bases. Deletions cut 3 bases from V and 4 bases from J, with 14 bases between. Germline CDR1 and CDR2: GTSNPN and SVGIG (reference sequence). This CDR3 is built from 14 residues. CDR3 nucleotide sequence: TGTGCCTGGAGCCAGGGCTTGGTCCCAGATACGCAGTATTTT. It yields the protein CAWSQGLVPDTQYF.

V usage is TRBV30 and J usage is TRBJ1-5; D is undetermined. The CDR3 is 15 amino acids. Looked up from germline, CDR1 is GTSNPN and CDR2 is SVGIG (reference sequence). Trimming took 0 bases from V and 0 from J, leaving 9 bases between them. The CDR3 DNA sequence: TGTGCCTGGAGTGTTGGAGGGAATAGCAATCAGCCCCAGCATTTT. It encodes CAWSVGGNSNQPQHF.

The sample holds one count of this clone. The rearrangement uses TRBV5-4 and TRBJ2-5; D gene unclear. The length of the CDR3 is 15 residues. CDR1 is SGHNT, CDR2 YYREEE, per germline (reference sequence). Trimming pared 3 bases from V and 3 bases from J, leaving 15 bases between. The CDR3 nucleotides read TGTGCCAGCAGCTCTTCCTGGCCTCCCGAAGAGACCCAGTACTTC. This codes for CASSSSWPPEETQYF.

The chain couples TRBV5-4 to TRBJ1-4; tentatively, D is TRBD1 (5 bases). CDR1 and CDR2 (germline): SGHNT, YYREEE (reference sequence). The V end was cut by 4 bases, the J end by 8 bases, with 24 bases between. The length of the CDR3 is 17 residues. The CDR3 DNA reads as TGTGCCAGCAGCCTTAGGGTAGGAGGGGTCCGGAACGAAAAACTGTTTTTT. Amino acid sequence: CASSLRVGGVRNEKLFF.

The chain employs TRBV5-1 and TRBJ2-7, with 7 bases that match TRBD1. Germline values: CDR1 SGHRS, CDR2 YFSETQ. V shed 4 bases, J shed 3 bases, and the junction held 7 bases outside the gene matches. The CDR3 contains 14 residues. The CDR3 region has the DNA TGCGCCAGCAGCCTCCGGGACAGACTCTACGAGCAGTACTTC. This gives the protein CASSLRDRLYEQYF. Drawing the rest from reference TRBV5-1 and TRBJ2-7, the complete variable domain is KAGVTQTPRYLIKTRGQQVTLSCSPISGHRSVSWYQQTPGQGLQFLFEYFSETQRNKGNFPGRFSGRQFSNSRSEMNVSTLELGDSALYLCASSLRDRLYEQYFGPGTRLTVT.

In DNA, the CDR3 is TGTGCCAGCAGCTCAAAGACGGGTTTCGAGACCCAGTACTTC. Translation: CASSSKTGFETQYF. The chain couples TRBV7-9 to TRBJ2-5; D is unresolved. CDR3 size: 14 residues. From germline, CDR1 is SEHNR and CDR2 FQNEAQ (reference sequence). V was clipped by 4 bases and J by 5 bases, with 14 bases between them.

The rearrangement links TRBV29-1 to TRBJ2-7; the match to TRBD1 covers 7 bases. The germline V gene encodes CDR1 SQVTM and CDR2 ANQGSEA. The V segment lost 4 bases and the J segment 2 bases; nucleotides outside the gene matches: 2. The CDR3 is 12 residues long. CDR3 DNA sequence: TGCAGCGTTGGGACAGGCCCCTACGAGCAGTACTTC. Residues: CSVGTGPYEQYF.

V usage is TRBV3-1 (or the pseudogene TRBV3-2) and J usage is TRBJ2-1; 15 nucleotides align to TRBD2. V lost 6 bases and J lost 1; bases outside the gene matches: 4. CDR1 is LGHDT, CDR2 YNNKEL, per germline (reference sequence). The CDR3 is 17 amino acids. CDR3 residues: CASRRTSGRGSYNEQFF. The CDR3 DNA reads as TGTGCCAGCAGAAGGACTAGCGGGAGGGGGTCCTACAATGAGCAGTTCTTC.

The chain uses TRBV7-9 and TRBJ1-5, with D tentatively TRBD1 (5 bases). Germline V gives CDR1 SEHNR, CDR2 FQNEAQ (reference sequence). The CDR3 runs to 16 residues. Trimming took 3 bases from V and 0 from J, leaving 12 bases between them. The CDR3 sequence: CASSFSQGSSNQPQHF. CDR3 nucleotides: TGTGCCAGCAGCTTTTCTCAGGGCAGTAGCAATCAGCCCCAGCATTTT.

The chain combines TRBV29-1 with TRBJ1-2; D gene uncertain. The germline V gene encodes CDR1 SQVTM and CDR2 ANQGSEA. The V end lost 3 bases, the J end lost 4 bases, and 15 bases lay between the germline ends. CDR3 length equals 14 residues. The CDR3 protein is CSVDSLRGGYGYTF. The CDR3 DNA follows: TGCAGCGTTGATAGCTTACGGGGTGGCTATGGCTACACCTTC.

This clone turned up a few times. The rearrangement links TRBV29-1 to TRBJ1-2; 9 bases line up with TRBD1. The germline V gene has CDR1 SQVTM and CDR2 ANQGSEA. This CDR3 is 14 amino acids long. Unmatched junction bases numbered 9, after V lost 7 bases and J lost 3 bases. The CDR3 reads CSGVTGGADYGYTF. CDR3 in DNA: TGCAGCGGCGTCACAGGGGGCGCCGACTATGGCTACACCTTC.

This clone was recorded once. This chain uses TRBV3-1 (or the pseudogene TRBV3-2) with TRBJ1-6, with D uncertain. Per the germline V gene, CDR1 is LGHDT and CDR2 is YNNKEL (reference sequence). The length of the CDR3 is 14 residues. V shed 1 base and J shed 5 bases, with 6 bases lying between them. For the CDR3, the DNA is TGTGCCAGCAGCCAAGTGGCGGATAATTCACCCCTCCACTTT. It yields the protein CASSQVADNSPLHF.

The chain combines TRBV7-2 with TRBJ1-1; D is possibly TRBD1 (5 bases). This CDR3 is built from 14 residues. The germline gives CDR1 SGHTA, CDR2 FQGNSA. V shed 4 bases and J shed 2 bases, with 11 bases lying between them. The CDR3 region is CASSSGQGNTEAFF. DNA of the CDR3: TGTGCCAGCAGCTCGGGTCAGGGAAACACTGAAGCTTTCTTT.

The CDR3 DNA sequence: TGTGCCAGCTCACCCAGGGGGCAGAGATATGGCTACACCTTC. Residues: CASSPRGQRYGYTF. The chain employs TRBV18 and TRBJ1-2; 8 bases line up with TRBD1. This CDR3 is 14 amino acids long. The germline gives CDR1 KGHSH, CDR2 LQKENI. The ends lost 3 bases at V and 5 bases at J; junction bases unmatched: 5.

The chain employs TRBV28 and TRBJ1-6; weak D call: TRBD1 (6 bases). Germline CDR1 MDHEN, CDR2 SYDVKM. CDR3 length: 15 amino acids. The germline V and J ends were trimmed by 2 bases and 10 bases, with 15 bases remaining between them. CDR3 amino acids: CASSLIPGVGSPLHF. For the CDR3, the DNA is TGTGCCAGCAGTTTAATACCAGGGGTAGGATCACCCCTCCACTTT.

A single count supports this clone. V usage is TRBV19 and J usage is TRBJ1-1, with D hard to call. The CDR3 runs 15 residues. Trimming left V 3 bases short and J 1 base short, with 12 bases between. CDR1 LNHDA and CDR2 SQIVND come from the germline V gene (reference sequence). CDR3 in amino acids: CASSMTGLRNTEAFF. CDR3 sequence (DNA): TGTGCCAGTAGTATGACGGGGTTACGGAACACTGAAGCTTTCTTT.

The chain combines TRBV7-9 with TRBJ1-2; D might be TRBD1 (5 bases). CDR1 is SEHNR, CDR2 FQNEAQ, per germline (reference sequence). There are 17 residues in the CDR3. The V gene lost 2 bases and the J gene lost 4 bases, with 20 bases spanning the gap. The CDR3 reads CASSLSGRDQGFYGYTF. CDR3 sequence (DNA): TGTGCCAGCAGCTTATCCGGCAGGGATCAAGGTTTCTATGGCTACACCTTC.

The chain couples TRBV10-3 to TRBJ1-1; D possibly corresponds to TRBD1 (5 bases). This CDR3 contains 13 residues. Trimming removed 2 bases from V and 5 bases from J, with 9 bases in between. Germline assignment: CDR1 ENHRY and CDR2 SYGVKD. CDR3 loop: CAISEGHNTEAFF. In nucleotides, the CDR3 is TGTGCCATCAGTGAGGGACACAATACTGAAGCTTTCTTT.

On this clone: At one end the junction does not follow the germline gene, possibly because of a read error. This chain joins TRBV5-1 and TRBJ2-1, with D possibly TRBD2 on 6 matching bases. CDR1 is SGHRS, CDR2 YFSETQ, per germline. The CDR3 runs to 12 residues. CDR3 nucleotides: TGCGCCAGCAGCTTGGGGGAGGCCAGTGGGATCTTC. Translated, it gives CASSLGEASGIF.

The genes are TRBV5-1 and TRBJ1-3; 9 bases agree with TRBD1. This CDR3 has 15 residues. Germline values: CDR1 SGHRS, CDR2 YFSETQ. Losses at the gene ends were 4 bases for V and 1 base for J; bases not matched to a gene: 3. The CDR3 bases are TGCGCCAGCAGCCCGGACAGGGGTTCTGGAAACACCATATATTTT. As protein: CASSPDRGSGNTIYF.